This TCR beta chain was documented in a study of sequential checkpoint blockade in melanoma. Study-level background: First-line arms were nivolumab then ipilimumab, or the reverse, randomized 1:1. Both treatment sequences were followed by maintenance nivolumab.

Repertoires were generated with immunoSEQ multiplex PCR, while TCRdb's copy carries only in-frame clones and drops some. The sample comprises roughly 16,000 clones, around 69% of which are singletons, and around 20% rests with the top ten. With 6 bases removed from V and 5 bases from J, the gap between germline ends came to 4 bases. The germline V gene has CDR1 MDHEN and CDR2 SYDVKM. CDR3 length: 11 residues. Sample treatment: randomized to nivolumab then ipilimumab (arm A) or the reverse (arm B). Patients had received no earlier DNA-damaging chemotherapy. Live CD3+CD8+ CD19− CD56− cells were sorted from PBMCs. This clone occurred a few times.

Sequencing used CD8+ T cells sorted from blood (inferred from file names), obtained from a patient given nivolumab and ipilimumab in sequence. This receptor was identified in a human donor with melanoma. V is TRBV28 and J is TRBJ1-4; D call uncertain. The CDR3: CASSANEKLFF. CDR3 in DNA: TGTGCCAGCAGCGCGAATGAAAAACTGTTTTTT.